Below, one T cell receptor beta chain is given with its context. The data stem from a study of blood T cell repertoires in COVID-19. Study-level information: Sites across the United States, Italy and Spain contributed samples from acute and convalescent COVID-19. The analysed material was cDNA or gDNA that came from T cells, B-cell-depleted T cells, or PBMCs.

Original handling: Cell counts per sample came from amplifying reference gene primers. Sequencing used immunoSEQ multiplex PCR; TCRdb keeps in-frame clones, though not all of them. V, J and clone size reflect that table, while D and trimming were determined from the DNA. The sample has tens of thousands of clones; roughly 86% are singletons. The length of the CDR3 is 13 residues. The germline V gene has CDR1 KGHSH and CDR2 LQKENI. Trimming took 3 bases from V and 6 from J, leaving 10 bases between them. The V gene is TRBV18, the J gene TRBJ2-3; possible D gene TRBD1, 6 bases. The TCR originated in a human donor with active COVID-19. The donor label of this sample is uncertain. Sequencing was carried out using peripheral blood. CDR3 bases: TGTGCCAGCTCACCGGGGGCAGGGGATACGCAGTATTTT. Translation: CASSPGAGDTQYF.